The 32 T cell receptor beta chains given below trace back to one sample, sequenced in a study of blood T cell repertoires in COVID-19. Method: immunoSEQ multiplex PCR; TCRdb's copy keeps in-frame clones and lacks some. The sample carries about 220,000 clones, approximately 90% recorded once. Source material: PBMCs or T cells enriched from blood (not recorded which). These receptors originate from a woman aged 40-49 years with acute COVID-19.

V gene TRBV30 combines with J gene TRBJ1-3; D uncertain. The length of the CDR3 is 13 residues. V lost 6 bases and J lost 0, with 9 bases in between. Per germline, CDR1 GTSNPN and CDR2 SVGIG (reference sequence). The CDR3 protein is CACSGPSGNTIYF. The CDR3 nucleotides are TGTGCCTGTTCAGGCCCCTCTGGAAACACCATATATTTT.

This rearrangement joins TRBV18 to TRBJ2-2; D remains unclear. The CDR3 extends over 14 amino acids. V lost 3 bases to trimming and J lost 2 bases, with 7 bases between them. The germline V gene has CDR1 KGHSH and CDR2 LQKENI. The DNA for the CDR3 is TGTGCCAGCTCACCCGAACTAAACACCGGGGAGCTGTTTTTT. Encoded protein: CASSPELNTGELFF.

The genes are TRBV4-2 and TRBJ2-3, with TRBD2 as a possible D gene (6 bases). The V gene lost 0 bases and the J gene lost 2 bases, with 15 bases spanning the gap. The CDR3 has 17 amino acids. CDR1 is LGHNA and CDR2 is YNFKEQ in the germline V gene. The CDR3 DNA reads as TGTGCCAGCAGCCAAGATCTTATTGCGGGGCCCACAGATACGCAGTATTTT. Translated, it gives CASSQDLIAGPTDTQYF.

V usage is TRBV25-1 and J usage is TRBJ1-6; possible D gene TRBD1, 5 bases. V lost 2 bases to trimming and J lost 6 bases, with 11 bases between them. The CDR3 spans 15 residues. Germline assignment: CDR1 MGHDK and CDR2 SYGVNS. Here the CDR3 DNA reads TGTGCCAGCAGTGAACTTGGTCAGGGTAATTCACCCCTCCACTTT. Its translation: CASSELGQGNSPLHF. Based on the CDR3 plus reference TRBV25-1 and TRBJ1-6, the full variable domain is EADIYQTPRYLVIGTGKKITLECSQTMGHDKMYWYQQDPGMELHLIHYSYGVNSTEKGDLSSESTVSRIRTEHFPLTLESARPSHTSQYLCASSELGQGNSPLHFGNGTRLTVT.

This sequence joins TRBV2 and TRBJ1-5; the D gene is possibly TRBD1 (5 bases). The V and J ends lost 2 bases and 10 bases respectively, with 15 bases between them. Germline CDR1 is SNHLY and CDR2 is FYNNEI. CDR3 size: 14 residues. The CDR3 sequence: CASSERTTGSPQHF. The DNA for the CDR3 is TGTGCCAGCAGTGAAAGAACCACAGGCAGCCCCCAGCATTTT.

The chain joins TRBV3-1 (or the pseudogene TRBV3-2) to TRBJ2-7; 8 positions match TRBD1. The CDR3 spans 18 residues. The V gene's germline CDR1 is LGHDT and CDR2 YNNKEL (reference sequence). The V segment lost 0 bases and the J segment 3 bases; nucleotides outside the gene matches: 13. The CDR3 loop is CASSQDERSPDRDYEQYV. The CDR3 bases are TGTGCCAGCAGCCAAGATGAAAGGAGTCCGGACAGGGACTACGAGCAGTACGTC.

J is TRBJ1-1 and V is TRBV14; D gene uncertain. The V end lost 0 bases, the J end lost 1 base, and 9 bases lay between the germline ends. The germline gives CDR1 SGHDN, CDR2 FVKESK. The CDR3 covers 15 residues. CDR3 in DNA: TGTGCCAGCAGCCAAGAATTTGTTCGGAACACTGAAGCTTTCTTT. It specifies CASSQEFVRNTEAFF.

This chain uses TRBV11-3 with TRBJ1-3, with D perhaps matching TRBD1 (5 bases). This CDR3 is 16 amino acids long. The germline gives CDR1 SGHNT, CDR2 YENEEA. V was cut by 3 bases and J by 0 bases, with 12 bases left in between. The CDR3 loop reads CASSFERGFSGNTIYF. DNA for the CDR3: TGTGCCAGCAGCTTCGAAAGGGGCTTCTCTGGAAACACCATATATTTT.

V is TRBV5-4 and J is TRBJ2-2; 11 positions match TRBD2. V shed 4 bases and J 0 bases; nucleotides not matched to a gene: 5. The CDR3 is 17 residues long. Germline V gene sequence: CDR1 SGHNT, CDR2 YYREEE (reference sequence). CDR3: CASSAGLAGTNTGELFF. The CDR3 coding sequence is TGTGCCAGCAGCGCTGGACTAGCGGGTACGAACACCGGGGAGCTGTTTTTT.

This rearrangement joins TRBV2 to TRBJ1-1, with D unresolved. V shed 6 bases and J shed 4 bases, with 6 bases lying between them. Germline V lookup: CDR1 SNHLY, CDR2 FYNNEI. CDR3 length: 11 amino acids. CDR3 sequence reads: CASRAATEAFF. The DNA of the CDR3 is TGTGCCAGCAGGGCGGCCACTGAAGCTTTCTTT.

The CDR3 bases are TGTGCCAGCAGCTCTCCGGGACAGGGTCATGAAAAACTGTTTTTT. Its translation is CASSSPGQGHEKLFF. This chain uses TRBV7-2 with TRBJ1-4, with TRBD1 matching over 9 bases. The CDR3 is 15 amino acids. The germline V gene has CDR1 SGHTA and CDR2 FQGNSA. Losses at the gene ends were 4 bases for V and 6 bases for J; bases not matched to a gene: 6.

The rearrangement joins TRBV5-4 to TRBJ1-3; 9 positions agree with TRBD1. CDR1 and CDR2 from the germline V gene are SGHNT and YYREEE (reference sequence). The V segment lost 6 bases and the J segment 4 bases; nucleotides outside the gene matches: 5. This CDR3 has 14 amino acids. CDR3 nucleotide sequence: TGTGCCAGCACGACAGGGGGAATGGGAAACACCATATATTTT. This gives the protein CASTTGGMGNTIYF.

CDR3 in DNA: TGTGCCAGCAGCCAAGAGAGGGAGTTAAGGCACGAGCAGTACTTC. It is translated as CASSQERELRHEQYF. This chain connects TRBV4-2 to TRBJ2-7; D perhaps matches TRBD2 (5 bases). Germline CDR1 is LGHNA and CDR2 is YNFKEQ. The CDR3 consists of 15 residues. Trimming stripped 0 bases from V and 5 bases from J, with 14 bases between.

CDR3 sequence: CASSLDRGVGELFF. The CDR3 DNA reads as TGTGCCAGCAGCTTAGACAGGGGAGTCGGGGAGCTGTTTTTT. The J gene is TRBJ2-2, the V gene TRBV7-9; 7 bases are a match to TRBD1. The CDR3 is 14 amino acids. Losses at the gene ends were 1 base for V and 7 bases for J; bases not matched to a gene: 3. CDR1 and CDR2 from the germline V gene are SEHNR and FQNEAQ (reference sequence). Full variable domain (missing parts from reference TRBV7-9 and TRBJ2-2): DTGVSQNPRHKITKRGQNVTFRCDPISEHNRLYWYRQTLGQGPEFLTYFQNEAQLEKSRLLSDRFSAERPKGSFSTLEIQRTEQGDSAMYLCASSLDRGVGELFFGEGSRLTVL.

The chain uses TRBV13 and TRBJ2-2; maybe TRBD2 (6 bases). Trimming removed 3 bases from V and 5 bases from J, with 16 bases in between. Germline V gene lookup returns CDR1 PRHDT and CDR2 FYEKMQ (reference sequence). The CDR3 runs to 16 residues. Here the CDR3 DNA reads TGTGCCAGCAGCTTTTTACGCGGGGCCCGGACCGGGGAGCTGTTTTTT. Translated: CASSFLRGARTGELFF.

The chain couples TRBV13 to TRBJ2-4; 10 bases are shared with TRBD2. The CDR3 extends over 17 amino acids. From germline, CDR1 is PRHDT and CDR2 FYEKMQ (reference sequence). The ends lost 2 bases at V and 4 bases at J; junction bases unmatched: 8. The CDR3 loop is CASSLRASGRSKNIQYF. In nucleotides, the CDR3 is TGTGCCAGCAGCTTAAGGGCTAGCGGGAGATCTAAAAACATTCAGTACTTC.

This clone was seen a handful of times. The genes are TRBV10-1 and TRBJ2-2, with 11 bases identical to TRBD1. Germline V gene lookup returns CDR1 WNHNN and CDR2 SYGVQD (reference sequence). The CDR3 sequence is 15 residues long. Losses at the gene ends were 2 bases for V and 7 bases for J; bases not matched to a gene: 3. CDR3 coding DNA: TGCGCCAGCAGTGAGGGACAGGGGGCGTTCGGGGAGCTGTTTTTT. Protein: CASSEGQGAFGELFF.

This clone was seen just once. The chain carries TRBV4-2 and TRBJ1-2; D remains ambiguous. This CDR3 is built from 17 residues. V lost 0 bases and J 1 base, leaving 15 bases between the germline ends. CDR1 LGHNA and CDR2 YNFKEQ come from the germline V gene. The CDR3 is CASSQDVRVALNYGYTF. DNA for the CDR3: TGTGCCAGCAGCCAAGATGTACGGGTTGCCCTTAACTATGGCTACACCTTC.

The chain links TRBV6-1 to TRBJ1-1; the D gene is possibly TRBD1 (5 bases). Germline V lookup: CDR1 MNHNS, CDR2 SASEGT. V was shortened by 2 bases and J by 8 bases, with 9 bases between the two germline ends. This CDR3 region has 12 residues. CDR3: CASSELTVEAFF. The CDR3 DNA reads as TGTGCCAGCAGTGAACTGACAGTAGAAGCTTTCTTT.

CDR3 sequence (DNA): TGTGCCAGCAACAGGGGGCGCGCCTACGAGCAGTACTTC. It codes for CASNRGRAYEQYF. This rearrangement joins TRBV6-5 to TRBJ2-7; TRBD1 matches 9 bases. Per the germline V gene, CDR1 is MNHEY and CDR2 is SVGAGI. V shed 7 bases, J shed 2 bases, and the junction held 3 bases outside the gene matches. This CDR3 is 13 amino acids long.

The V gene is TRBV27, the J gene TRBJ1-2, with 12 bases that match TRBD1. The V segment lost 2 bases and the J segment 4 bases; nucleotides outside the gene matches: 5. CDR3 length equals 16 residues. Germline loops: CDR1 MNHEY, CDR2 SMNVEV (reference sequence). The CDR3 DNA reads TGTGCCAGCAGTTTACGGGACAGGGGGCTCCCCTATGGCTACACCTTC. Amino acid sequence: CASSLRDRGLPYGYTF.

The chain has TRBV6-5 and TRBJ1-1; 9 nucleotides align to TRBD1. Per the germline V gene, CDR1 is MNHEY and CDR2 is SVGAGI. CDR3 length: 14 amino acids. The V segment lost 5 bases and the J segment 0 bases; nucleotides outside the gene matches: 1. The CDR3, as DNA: TGTGCCAGCAGTCGGGACAGGGTGAACACTGAAGCTTTCTTT. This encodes CASSRDRVNTEAFF.

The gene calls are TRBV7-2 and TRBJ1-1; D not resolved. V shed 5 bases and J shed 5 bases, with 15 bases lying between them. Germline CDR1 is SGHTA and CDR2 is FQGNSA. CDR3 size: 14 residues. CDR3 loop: CASSSRHGRTEAFF. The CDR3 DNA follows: TGTGCCAGCAGCAGCCGACACGGGAGGACTGAAGCTTTCTTT.

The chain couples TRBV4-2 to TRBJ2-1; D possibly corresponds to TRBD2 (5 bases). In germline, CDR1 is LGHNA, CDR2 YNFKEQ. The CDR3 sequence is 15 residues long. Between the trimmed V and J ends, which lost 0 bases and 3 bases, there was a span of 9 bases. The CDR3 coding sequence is TGTGCCAGCAGCCAAGATAACGGGGACTACAATGAGCAGTTCTTC. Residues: CASSQDNGDYNEQFF.

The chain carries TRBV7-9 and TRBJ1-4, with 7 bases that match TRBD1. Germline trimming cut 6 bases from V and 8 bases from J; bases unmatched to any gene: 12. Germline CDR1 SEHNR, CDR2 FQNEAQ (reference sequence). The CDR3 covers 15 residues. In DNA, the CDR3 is TGTGCCAGCAGTAACACAGGGGCTAGGAGGGAAAAACTGTTTTTT. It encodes CASSNTGARREKLFF.

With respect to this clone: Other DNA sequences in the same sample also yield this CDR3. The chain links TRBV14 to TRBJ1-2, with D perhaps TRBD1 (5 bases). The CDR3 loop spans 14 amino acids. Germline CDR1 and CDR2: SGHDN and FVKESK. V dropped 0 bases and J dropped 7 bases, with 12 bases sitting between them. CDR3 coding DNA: TGTGCCAGCAGCCAAGATAGGGGAGGCGGTGGCTACACCTTC. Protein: CASSQDRGGGGYTF.

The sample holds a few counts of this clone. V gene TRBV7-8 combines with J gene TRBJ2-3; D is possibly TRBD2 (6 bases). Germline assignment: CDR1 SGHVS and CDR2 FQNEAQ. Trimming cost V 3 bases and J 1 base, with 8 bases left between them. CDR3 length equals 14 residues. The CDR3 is CASSLLARTDTQYF. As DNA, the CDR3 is TGTGCCAGCAGCTTGCTAGCGCGCACAGATACGCAGTATTTT.

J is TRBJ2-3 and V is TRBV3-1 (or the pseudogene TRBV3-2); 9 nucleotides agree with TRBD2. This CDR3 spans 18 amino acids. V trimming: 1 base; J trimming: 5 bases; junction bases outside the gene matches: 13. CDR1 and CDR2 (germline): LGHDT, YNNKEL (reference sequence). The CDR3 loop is CASSQGPSGTSLIDTQYF. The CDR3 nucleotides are TGTGCCAGCAGCCAAGGGCCATCCGGGACTAGCTTGATAGATACGCAGTATTTT.

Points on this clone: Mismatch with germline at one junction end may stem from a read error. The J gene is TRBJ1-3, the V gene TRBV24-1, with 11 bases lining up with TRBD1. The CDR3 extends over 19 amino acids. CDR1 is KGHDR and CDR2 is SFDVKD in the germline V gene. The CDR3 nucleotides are TGTGCCACCAGTGACCACCGGACAGGGGGCGTTAAGTTTGGATACACCATATATTTT. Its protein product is CATSDHRTGGVKFGYTIYF.

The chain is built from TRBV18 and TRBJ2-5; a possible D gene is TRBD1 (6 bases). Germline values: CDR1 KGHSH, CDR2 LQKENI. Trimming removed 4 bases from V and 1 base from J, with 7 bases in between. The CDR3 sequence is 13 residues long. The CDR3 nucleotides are TGTGCCAGCTCACTACAGGGCCAAGAGACCCAGTACTTC. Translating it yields CASSLQGQETQYF. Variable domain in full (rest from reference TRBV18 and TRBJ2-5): NAGVMQNPRHLVRRRGQEARLRCSPMKGHSHVYWYRQLPEEGLKFMVYLQKENIIDESGMPKERFSAEFPKEGPSILRIQQVVRGDSAAYFCASSLQGQETQYFGPGTRLLVL.

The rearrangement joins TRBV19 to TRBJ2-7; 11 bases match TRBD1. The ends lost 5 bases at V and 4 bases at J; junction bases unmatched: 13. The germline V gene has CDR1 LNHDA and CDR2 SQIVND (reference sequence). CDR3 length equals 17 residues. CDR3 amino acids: CASSAMSGQGAWYEQYF. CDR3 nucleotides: TGTGCCAGTAGTGCTATGTCAGGACAGGGGGCTTGGTACGAGCAGTACTTC.

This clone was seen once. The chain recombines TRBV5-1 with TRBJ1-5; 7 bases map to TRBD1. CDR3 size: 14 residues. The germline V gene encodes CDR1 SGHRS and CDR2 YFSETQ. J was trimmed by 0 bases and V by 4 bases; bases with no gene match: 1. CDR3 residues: CASSRDSSNQPQHF. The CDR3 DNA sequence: TGCGCCAGCAGCCGGGACAGTAGCAATCAGCCCCAGCATTTT.